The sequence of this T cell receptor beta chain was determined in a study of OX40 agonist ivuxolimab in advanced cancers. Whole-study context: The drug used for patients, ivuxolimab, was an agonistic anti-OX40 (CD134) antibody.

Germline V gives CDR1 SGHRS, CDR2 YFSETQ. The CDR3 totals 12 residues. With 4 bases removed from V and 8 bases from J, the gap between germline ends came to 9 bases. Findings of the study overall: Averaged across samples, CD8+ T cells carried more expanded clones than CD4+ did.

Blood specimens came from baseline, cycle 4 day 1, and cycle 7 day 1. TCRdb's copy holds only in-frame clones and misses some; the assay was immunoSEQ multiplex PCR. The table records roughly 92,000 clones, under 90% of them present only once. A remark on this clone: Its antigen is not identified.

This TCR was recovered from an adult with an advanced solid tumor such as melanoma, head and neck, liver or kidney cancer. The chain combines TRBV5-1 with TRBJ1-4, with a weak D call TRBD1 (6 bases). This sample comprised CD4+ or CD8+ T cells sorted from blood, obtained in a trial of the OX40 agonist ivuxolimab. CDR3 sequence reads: CASSGGGEKLFF. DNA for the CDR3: TGCGCCAGCAGCGGAGGGGGGGAAAAACTGTTTTTT.